This T cell receptor beta chain was captured in a study of cytomegalovirus exposure and HLA in healthy donors. Study context: Genetic ancestry analysis placed about 76% of the 300 to 400 donors that were genotyped in the Caucasian-associated cluster.

There are a few counts of this clone. The antigen is unknown. In the PCR, 60 Vbeta and 13 Jbeta primers were used. The data were produced by immunoSEQ multiplex PCR, yet TCRdb's version contains in-frame clones alone and is incomplete. The sample lists approximately 250,000 clones; roughly 85% were seen once. V dropped 3 bases and J dropped 7 bases, with 14 bases sitting between them. CDR3 length equals 13 residues. CDR1 and CDR2 from the germline V gene are SGHDT and YYEEEE. General observations from the study: Productive rates of about 87% or about 30% were seen for most TCR beta V segments in an earlier analysis. CMV serostatus was the sole immune exposure data available. Most CMV-associated TCR beta chains appeared HLA-restricted in a later analysis.

This chain uses TRBV5-6 with TRBJ2-7; possibly TRBD2 for D (6 bases). The sample consisted of PBMCs. The TCR originated in a girl between 2 and 10 years old in good health and CMV-seronegative. CDR3 nucleotide sequence: TGTGCCAGCAGCTCAACTAGCTCGGTGGAGCAGTACTTC. This gives the protein CASSSTSSVEQYF.